This T cell receptor (beta chain) is drawn from a study of T cell repertoires in cytomegalovirus infection. Whole-study context: HLA-B-restricted CMV epitopes that are well studied, plus recently identified HLA-C-restricted ones, were used by the study. Based on public TCR beta signatures, there were indications of CMV infection and of a matching HLA type.

Regarding the study as a whole: Of the TCR beta families, the public ones yielded a cumulative frequency that identified carriers of CMV plus the relevant HLA. The study found HLA-C-restricted CMV-specific TCR beta clonotypes dominating the ex vivo response.

Germline lookup yields CDR1 SGHVS and CDR2 FNYEAQ. This CDR3 contains 16 residues. The V gene lost 5 bases and the J gene lost 1 base, with 16 bases spanning the gap. The sample holds many counts of this clonotype. Its antigen remains unknown. MiXCR was run by TCRdb on the reads, yielding one entry per CDR3 protein. The table records about 900,000 distinct CDR3 sequences, approximately 32% of them present only once. J is TRBJ2-3 and V is TRBV7-6; D is perhaps TRBD1 or TRBD2 (5 bases each). The source of this sequence is a human donor in good health (CMV status not recorded). Some clones in this sample may be carry-over from other donors' samples. The sample consisted of cultured CD8+ T cells from PBMCs, taken from culture after CMV antigen stimulation. CDR3 DNA: TGTGCCAGCAGCCCAGGGAGAGGTCGAGGCACAGATACGCAGTATTTT. Translating it yields CASSPGRGRGTDTQYF.